Below, 31 T cell receptor beta chains from the same sample are listed, as sequenced in a study of shared clonotypes between healthy human individuals. Using immunoSEQ multiplex PCR, the repertoire was profiled, and TCRdb retains in-frame clones only, with some absent. The profile covers a few million clones, with more than 85% appearing a single time and 0.39% taken by the ten largest. Sequencing was done on a sample of naive CD4+ T cells from PBMCs. Subset denoted: CD45RA+ positively selected. These TCRs come from a man between 18 and 29 years old in good health. Some clones in this sample may be carry-over from other donors' samples.

V and J are TRBV6-1 and TRBJ2-7, with D possibly TRBD2 on 5 matching bases. Trimming removed 4 bases from V and 6 bases from J, with 22 bases in between. CDR1 and CDR2 (germline): MNHNS, SASEGT. This CDR3 has 16 residues. CDR3 in DNA: TGTGCCAGCAGTGTTTTACCGGGATCGCCCTGGGGCGAGCAGTACTTC. This sequence encodes CASSVLPGSPWGEQYF.

Worth noting for this clone: Other DNA sequences in the sample encode the same CDR3. V gene TRBV6-5 combines with J gene TRBJ2-2, with D uncertain. The CDR3 loop spans 12 amino acids. Germline loops: CDR1 MNHEY, CDR2 SVGAGI. V dropped 2 bases and J dropped 5 bases, with 3 bases sitting between them. CDR3 region: CASSYSTGELFF. In DNA form, the CDR3 reads TGTGCCAGCAGTTACAGTACCGGGGAGCTGTTTTTT.

The chain's CDR3 is CASSLSPDYNQPQHF. The CDR3 DNA sequence: TGCGCCAGCAGCTTGTCGCCAGACTACAATCAGCCCCAGCATTTT. This chain links TRBV5-1 with TRBJ1-5; the D is unclear. The CDR3 runs 15 residues. The V gene lost 1 base and the J gene lost 3 bases, with 11 bases spanning the gap. The germline V gene encodes CDR1 SGHRS and CDR2 YFSETQ.

This CDR3 is CASSPRDRGRLGTEAFF. As DNA, the CDR3 is TGCGCCAGCAGCCCTAGGGACAGGGGGCGCCTGGGCACTGAAGCTTTCTTT. This chain joins TRBV5-1 and TRBJ1-1; TRBD1 agrees at 12 bases. The CDR3 runs 17 residues. Germline-derived CDR1 and CDR2 are SGHRS and YFSETQ. V lost 4 bases and J lost 4; bases outside the gene matches: 11. Complete variable domain (other parts from reference TRBV5-1 and TRBJ1-1): KAGVTQTPRYLIKTRGQQVTLSCSPISGHRSVSWYQQTPGQGLQFLFEYFSETQRNKGNFPGRFSGRQFSNSRSEMNVSTLELGDSALYLCASSPRDRGRLGTEAFFGQGTRLTVV.

The chain joins TRBV7-8 to TRBJ2-2; 7 bases are a match to TRBD2. Germline loops: CDR1 SGHVS, CDR2 FQNEAQ. V lost 1 base to trimming and J lost 2 bases; unmatched junction nucleotides: 7. CDR3 length: 17 amino acids. The CDR3 protein is CASSLVVQRGNTGELFF. The DNA for the CDR3 is TGTGCCAGCAGCTTAGTGGTCCAGCGGGGCAACACCGGGGAGCTGTTTTTT.

V gene TRBV5-1 combines with J gene TRBJ2-3; D is possibly TRBD1 or TRBD2 (5 bases each). This CDR3 is built from 14 residues. Per the germline V gene, CDR1 is SGHRS and CDR2 is YFSETQ. Trimming removed 0 bases at V and 4 bases at J, with 9 bases between. CDR3 DNA sequence: TGCGCCAGCAGCTTGGGGGGCGGGTCAGATACGCAGTATTTT. Translated, it gives CASSLGGGSDTQYF.

This clone turned up a few times. The chain links TRBV30 to TRBJ1-2; D unclear. The germline gives CDR1 GTSNPN, CDR2 SVGIG (reference sequence). Trimming removed 2 bases at V and 1 base at J, with 8 bases between. The CDR3 extends over 13 amino acids. CDR3 residues: CAWSTSFNYGYTF. As DNA, the CDR3 is TGTGCCTGGAGTACCAGCTTTAACTATGGCTACACCTTC.

V and J are TRBV5-4 and TRBJ2-7; D might be TRBD1 (5 bases). Trimming stripped 4 bases from V and 6 bases from J, with 11 bases between. The CDR3 extends over 12 amino acids. Germline V gene sequence: CDR1 SGHNT, CDR2 YYREEE (reference sequence). CDR3 sequence reads: CASSDRRGEQYF. The CDR3 DNA reads TGTGCCAGCAGCGACCGTAGGGGCGAGCAGTACTTC.

V and J are TRBV7-2 and TRBJ2-5; D remains unclear. Trimming removed 4 bases from V and 9 bases from J, with 12 bases in between. The germline CDR1 and CDR2 sequences are SGHTA and FQGNSA. This CDR3 comprises 12 residues. The CDR3 bases are TGTGCCAGCAGCTCCGGATATGGTCCCCAGTACTTC. Its translation: CASSSGYGPQYF.

This clone was found once. This chain uses TRBV10-3 with TRBJ2-6; 7 bases are a match to TRBD1. The CDR3 is 19 residues long. Germline values: CDR1 ENHRY, CDR2 SYGVKD. The J segment lost 0 bases and the V segment lost 0 bases, leaving 8 bases of the junction unmatched. The CDR3 nucleotides are TGTGCCATCAGTGAGTCGACAGGGCGACCCAACTCTGGGGCCAACGTCCTGACTTTC. Translated, it gives CAISESTGRPNSGANVLTF.

The chain links TRBV15 to TRBJ1-3, with D possibly TRBD1 on 5 matching bases. The CDR3 loop spans 15 amino acids. Germline V CDR1 and CDR2: LNHNV, YYDKDF (reference sequence). V lost 5 bases and J 8 bases, leaving 19 bases between the germline ends. The CDR3 region is CATSARGWGPDTIYF. The CDR3, as DNA: TGTGCCACCAGCGCCCGGGGCTGGGGTCCGGACACCATATATTTT.

This chain uses TRBV11-3 with TRBJ2-1, with 7 positions matching TRBD2. This CDR3 is built from 16 residues. Germline V gives CDR1 SGHNT, CDR2 YENEEA. The junction had 8 bases not matched to a gene; V was cut back by 1 base and J by 5 bases. The CDR3 nucleotides are TGTGCCAGCAGCTTAGTGGGCGGGAGAGAGGACAATGAGCAGTTCTTC. Translation gives CASSLVGGREDNEQFF.

The rearrangement joins TRBV4-1 to TRBJ1-3; D is unclear. V was trimmed by 2 bases and J by 2 bases, leaving 4 bases between them. In germline, CDR1 is MGHRA, CDR2 YSYEKL. The CDR3 spans 13 residues. In nucleotides, the CDR3 is TGCGCCAGCAGCCAACTACCTGGAAACACCATATATTTT. Translation: CASSQLPGNTIYF.

The chain joins TRBV18 to TRBJ2-1; D unresolved. V was shortened by 3 bases and J by 0 bases, with 9 bases between the two germline ends. The germline V gene encodes CDR1 KGHSH and CDR2 LQKENI. The CDR3 has 15 amino acids. This CDR3 reads CASSPLGYSYNEQFF. CDR3 sequence (DNA): TGTGCCAGCTCACCCCTGGGGTACTCCTACAATGAGCAGTTCTTC.

The sample holds one count of this clone. CDR3 sequence (DNA): TGTGCCAGTAGTAGCCCAGGGGGTGGACAGCCCCAGCATTTT. Its translation is CASSSPGGGQPQHF. The J gene is TRBJ1-5, the V gene TRBV19; 7 bases align to TRBD1. The CDR3 contains 14 residues. Germline CDR1 reads LNHDA; CDR2 reads SQIVND (reference sequence). With 4 bases clipped from V and 7 bases from J, the junction kept 7 bases outside the gene matches.

The V gene is TRBV28, the J gene TRBJ2-1, with D possibly TRBD1 on 5 matching bases. This CDR3 region has 14 residues. Trimming left V 10 bases short and J 4 bases short, with 17 bases between. Germline V gene data show CDR1 as MDHEN and CDR2 as SYDVKM. The CDR3 is CATQSQKGYNEQFF. The CDR3 bases are TGTGCCACTCAGTCGCAAAAGGGGTACAATGAGCAGTTCTTC.

The J gene is TRBJ2-1, the V gene TRBV29-1, with D possibly being TRBD2 (6 bases). The CDR3 totals 15 residues. CDR1 and CDR2 (germline): SQVTM, ANQGSEA. Trimming cost V 4 bases and J 4 bases, with 17 bases left between them. Here the CDR3 DNA reads TGCAGCGTTGGGAGGGGCGCGGACTCTTACAATGAGCAGTTCTTC. Its translation: CSVGRGADSYNEQFF.

The chain links TRBV29-1 to TRBJ1-2; D remains unclear. V was shortened by 0 bases and J by 3 bases, with 17 bases between the two germline ends. The germline CDR1 and CDR2 sequences are SQVTM and ANQGSEA. This CDR3 spans 16 amino acids. CDR3 residues: CSVEDRVEGSDYGYTF. The CDR3 coding sequence is TGCAGCGTTGAAGACCGGGTGGAGGGCAGCGACTATGGCTACACCTTC.

The rearrangement joins TRBV9 to TRBJ2-7, with a possible D match to TRBD1 (6 bases). The V end was cut by 3 bases, the J end by 3 bases, with 13 bases between. Per the germline V gene, CDR1 is SGDLS and CDR2 is YYNGEE. CDR3 length equals 14 residues. CDR3 in DNA: TGTGCCAGCAGCGACGGGACACCATTCTACGAGCAGTACTTC. Its protein product is CASSDGTPFYEQYF.

As regards this clone: Other DNA sequences within the sample encode an identical CDR3. The chain is built from TRBV20-1 and TRBJ2-1; D call uncertain. The CDR3 is 10 residues long. Germline V gene lookup returns CDR1 DFQATT and CDR2 SNEGSKA (reference sequence). V lost 6 bases and J 3 bases, leaving 3 bases between the germline ends. The CDR3 DNA sequence: TGCAGTGCGGTCTACAATGAGCAGTTCTTC. Its protein is CSAVYNEQFF.

The chain recombines TRBV5-1 with TRBJ1-3, with D possibly being TRBD1 (5 bases). CDR1 SGHRS and CDR2 YFSETQ come from the germline V gene. The V end was cut by 3 bases, the J end by 0 bases, with 13 bases between. This CDR3 has 16 residues. The CDR3: CASSWGGADSGNTIYF. The CDR3 nucleotides are TGCGCCAGCAGCTGGGGGGGAGCCGACTCTGGAAACACCATATATTTT.

The chain is built from TRBV5-6 and TRBJ1-2; 7 bases match TRBD1. CDR3 length: 13 residues. Germline V gene data show CDR1 as SGHDT and CDR2 as YYEEEE. V was pared by 3 bases and J by 4 bases, with 3 bases of the junction left unmatched. The CDR3 region has the DNA TGTGCCAGCAGCTCTAGGACAGGCTATGGCTACACCTTC. It encodes CASSSRTGYGYTF.

J is TRBJ1-4 and V is TRBV6-1; D may be TRBD1 (5 bases). This CDR3 spans 16 amino acids. The V end lost 4 bases, the J end lost 0 bases, and 12 bases lay between the germline ends. Germline V gene lookup returns CDR1 MNHNS and CDR2 SASEGT. Here the CDR3 DNA reads TGTGCCAGCAGTGGAAGAAGGGGCCCAACTAATGAAAAACTGTTTTTT. Protein product: CASSGRRGPTNEKLFF.

The chain uses TRBV5-1 and TRBJ2-5, with 14 nucleotides matching TRBD2. V shed 4 bases, J shed 5 bases, and the junction held 7 bases outside the gene matches. Looked up from germline, CDR1 is SGHRS and CDR2 is YFSETQ. CDR3 length equals 16 residues. CDR3 loop: CASSLGTSGSRETQYF. For the CDR3, the DNA is TGCGCCAGCAGCCTCGGGACTAGCGGGAGTCGGGAGACCCAGTACTTC.

This clone was seen once. In the same sample, other DNA sequences code for this CDR3. The chain recombines TRBV2 with TRBJ2-1; a possible D gene is TRBD2 (6 bases). The V gene's germline CDR1 is SNHLY and CDR2 FYNNEI. Trimming shortened V by 6 bases and J by 4 bases, and 16 bases separated the two germline ends. CDR3 length: 15 residues. CDR3 in DNA: TGTGCCAGCAGGGAACTAGCCGGAGGTTACAATGAGCAGTTCTTC. It encodes CASRELAGGYNEQFF.

The CDR3: CASSFFVRGTTEAFF. As DNA, the CDR3 is TGTGCCAGCAGTTTTTTCGTCAGGGGTACGACTGAAGCTTTCTTT. The rearrangement joins TRBV28 to TRBJ1-1; D might be TRBD1 (6 bases). The V and J ends lost 3 bases and 5 bases respectively, with 16 bases between them. Germline CDR1 and CDR2: MDHEN and SYDVKM. The length of the CDR3 is 15 residues.

The V and J genes are TRBV5-1 and TRBJ2-1; no firm D call. The CDR3 is made up of 16 amino acids. Germline V gene lookup returns CDR1 SGHRS and CDR2 YFSETQ. V was pared by 0 bases and J by 0 bases, with 10 bases between. CDR3 in amino acids: CASSLEGRTSYNEQFF. The CDR3 bases are TGCGCCAGCAGCTTGGAAGGGCGGACCTCCTACAATGAGCAGTTCTTC.

CDR3 coding DNA: TGTGCCAGCAGAAAGGACAGAGATAGCAATCAGCCCCAGCATTTT. It codes for CASRKDRDSNQPQHF. The chain has TRBV6-5 and TRBJ1-5, with D perhaps matching TRBD1 (6 bases). This CDR3 region has 15 residues. CDR1 and CDR2 from the germline V gene are MNHEY and SVGAGI. V shed 6 bases and J shed 0 bases, with 12 bases lying between them.

This clone was recorded only once. The J gene is TRBJ1-2, the V gene TRBV12-5; D is ambiguous. Trimming shortened V by 3 bases and J by 0 bases, and 8 bases separated the two germline ends. The CDR3 is made up of 14 amino acids. Germline lookup yields CDR1 LGHNT and CDR2 FRNRAP. The chain's CDR3 is CASGLGIPNYGYTF. The CDR3 nucleotides are TGTGCTAGTGGTTTAGGGATTCCTAACTATGGCTACACCTTC.

The table lists this clone with a count of one. The rearrangement links TRBV14 to TRBJ2-7; the match to TRBD1 covers 11 bases. Germline V gives CDR1 SGHDN, CDR2 FVKESK. This CDR3 is built from 15 residues. Trimming cost V 5 bases and J 2 bases; bases outside gene matches: 5. DNA of the CDR3: TGTGCCAGCAGCGTCTCGGGACAGGGGGCCTACGAGCAGTACTTC. Its translation: CASSVSGQGAYEQYF.

The chain has TRBV5-1 and TRBJ2-5; perhaps TRBD2 as D (6 bases). The CDR3 length is 15 residues. Germline V gives CDR1 SGHRS, CDR2 YFSETQ. V lost 0 bases and J lost 2, with 11 bases in between. CDR3 protein: CASSLAGSSQETQYF. The CDR3 DNA reads TGCGCCAGCAGCTTGGCCGGGAGTTCGCAAGAGACCCAGTACTTC.